This T cell receptor beta chain is drawn from a study of human thymus T cells. Finnish infants who were healthy and having corrective surgery for congenital heart defects made up the donors. During surgery, about 0.5-1 mL peripheral blood was drawn from four of eight donors. No fixed cell number was used; all available blood leukocytes supplied DNA. Per the germline V gene, CDR1 is WSHSY and CDR2 is SAAADI. The V end was cut by 6 bases, the J end by 4 bases, with 13 bases between. The CDR3 extends over 14 amino acids. Points from the study as a whole: V and J gene usage appeared biased in thymic and blood repertoires.

Sequenced by immunoSEQ multiplex PCR; TCRdb stores in-frame clones only, minus some. The table lists some 57,000 clones, 85% to 95% of them singletons. Comment on this clone: Antigen specificity is unknown.

The specimen sequenced was blood. The chain employs TRBV10-2 and TRBJ2-1; D might be TRBD1 or TRBD2, each matching 5 bases. The TCR comes from a boy under two years old with a congenital heart defect but otherwise immunologically healthy. CDR3 sequence (DNA): TGCGCCAGCAGGAGGGACCAAGGATACAATGAGCAGTTCTTC. Residues: CASRRDQGYNEQFF.